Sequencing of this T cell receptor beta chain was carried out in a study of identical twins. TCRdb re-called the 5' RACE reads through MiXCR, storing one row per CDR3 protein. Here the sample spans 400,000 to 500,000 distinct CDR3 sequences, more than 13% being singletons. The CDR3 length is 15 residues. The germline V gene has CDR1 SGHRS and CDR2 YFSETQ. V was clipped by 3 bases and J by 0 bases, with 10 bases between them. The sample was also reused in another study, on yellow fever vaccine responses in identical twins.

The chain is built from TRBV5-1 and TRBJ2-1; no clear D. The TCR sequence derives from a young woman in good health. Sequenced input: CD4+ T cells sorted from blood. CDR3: CASSSQPGSYNEQFF. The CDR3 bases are TGCGCCAGCAGCTCACAGCCAGGCTCCTACAATGAGCAGTTCTTC. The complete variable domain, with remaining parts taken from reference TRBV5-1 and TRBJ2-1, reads KAGVTQTPRYLIKTRGQQVTLSCSPISGHRSVSWYQQTPGQGLQFLFEYFSETQRNKGNFPGRFSGRQFSNSRSEMNVSTLELGDSALYLCASSSQPGSYNEQFFGPGTRLTVL.